The rows below give T cell receptor beta chains drawn from one sample of a study of T cell responses to AZD1222 COVID-19 vaccine. Some clones are missing from TCRdb's copy, which holds only in-frame ones; the method was immunoSEQ multiplex PCR. This sample yields roughly 180,000 clones, of which 90% to 95% are seen a single time; 0.64% belongs to the top ten. The source material was peripheral blood, sampled on day 0 of AZD1222 vaccination. Source of these receptors: an adult in good health. Each CDR3 is given with its conserved first and last residue. D genes are given only for firm matches. Clone size is given for some rows only: seen once, a few or many times, or a class if the clone is expanded.

d_call,v_call,clone_size,j_call,cdr3_aa,cdr3_nt
-,TRBV5-6,-,TRBJ2-1,CASTFPGKYEQFF,TGTGCCAGCACCTTCCCGGGAAAGTATGAGCAGTTCTTC
-,TRBV21-1,-,TRBJ1-2,CASSKPLGRADGYTF,TGTGCCAGCAGCAAACCATTGGGCCGGGCGGATGGCTACACCTTC
-,TRBV5-1,once,TRBJ1-1,CASSSRGARLKGMNTEAFF,TGCGCCAGCAGCTCTCGAGGGGCAAGGTTGAAGGGGATGAACACTGAAGCTTTCTTT
TRBD2,TRBV9,-,TRBJ2-3,CASSHPLRTSGRGTDTQYF,TGTGCCAGCAGCCACCCCCTCCGGACTAGCGGGAGAGGAACAGATACGCAGTATTTT
TRBD2,TRBV23-1,-,TRBJ2-5,CASSQSSFPAGGLETQYF,TGCGCCAGCAGTCAATCTAGCTTTCCAGCGGGAGGGTTAGAGACCCAGTACTTC
TRBD1,TRBV30,-,TRBJ2-7,CAWSGRTGVSYEQYF,TGTGCCTGGAGTGGGAGGACAGGGGTCTCCTACGAGCAGTACTTC
-,TRBV5-1,-,TRBJ1-2,CASSLAGATNYGYTF,TGCGCCAGCAGCTTGGCCGGAGCAACTAACTATGGCTACACCTTC
-,TRBV19,-,TRBJ2-4,CASSIMAPGKNIQYF,TGTGCCAGTAGTATCATGGCCCCGGGGAAAAACATTCAGTACTTC
-,TRBV6-1,-,TRBJ1-1,CASSEFGVGTEAFF,TGTGCCAGCAGTGAATTCGGGGTAGGCACTGAAGCTTTCTTT
TRBD2,TRBV28,few,TRBJ2-7,CASSRRGLASYEQYF,TGTGCCAGCAGCCGTCGGGGACTAGCGTCCTACGAGCAGTACTTC
-,TRBV11-1,-,TRBJ1-1,CASSLQTENTEAFF,TGTGCCAGCAGCCTACAGACGGAGAACACTGAAGCTTTCTTT
TRBD1,TRBV30,-,TRBJ2-3,CAWSSQGARDTQYF,TGTGCCTGGAGTTCTCAGGGGGCGAGAGATACGCAGTATTTT
-,TRBV7-2,-,TRBJ2-7,CASSQSVATSYEQYF,TGTGCCAGCAGCCAATCGGTAGCGACCTCCTACGAGCAGTACTTC
-,TRBV10-3,-,TRBJ2-7,CAARDKVLEQYF,TGTGCCGCCCGGGACAAGGTACTCGAGCAGTACTTC
-,TRBV11-2,-,TRBJ2-6,CASSLGVEGSGANVLTF,TGTGCCAGCAGCTTGGGCGTGGAGGGTTCGGGGGCCAACGTCCTGACTTTC
TRBD1,TRBV27,-,TRBJ1-1,CASSLSPTGALNTEAFF,TGTGCCAGCAGTTTATCCCCGACAGGGGCTTTGAACACTGAAGCTTTCTTT
-,TRBV5-1,-,TRBJ2-1,CASSLSYQPSDYNEQFF,TGCGCCAGCAGCTTGTCTTACCAGCCCAGCGATTACAATGAGCAGTTCTTC
-,TRBV19,-,TRBJ2-2,CASRVTFGQTGELFF,TGTGCCAGTAGGGTCACCTTTGGACAGACCGGGGAGCTGTTTTTT
-,TRBV28,-,TRBJ1-1,CASVLTGFSAEAFF,TGTGCCAGCGTCTTGACTGGATTTAGCGCTGAAGCTTTCTTT
TRBD1,TRBV5-4,-,TRBJ2-7,CASSGKGQDSSYEQYF,TGTGCCAGCAGCGGGAAGGGACAGGACAGCTCCTACGAGCAGTACTTC
-,TRBV28,-,TRBJ1-2,CASSFRGVDYGYTF,TGTGCCAGCAGTTTCCGGGGGGTGGACTATGGCTACACCTTC
-,TRBV12-5,-,TRBJ2-7,CASGFAPNLGSPYEQYF,TGTGCTAGTGGTTTCGCTCCCAACCTCGGGAGCCCCTACGAGCAGTACTTC
-,TRBV25-1,-,TRBJ1-1,CASSGLTGGTEAFF,TGTGCCAGCAGTGGTCTTACAGGTGGGACTGAAGCTTTCTTT
-,TRBV19,-,TRBJ1-6,CASSARNSPLHF,TGTGCCAGTAGTGCACGGAATTCACCCCTCCACTTT
-,TRBV15,-,TRBJ1-3,CATSIRWPGNTIYF,TGTGCCACCAGCATCCGGTGGCCTGGAAACACCATATATTTT
-,TRBV5-5,-,TRBJ2-1,CASSLGLEQFF,TGTGCCAGCAGCTTGGGATTGGAGCAGTTCTTC
-,TRBV20-1,-,TRBJ1-5,CSASRADHQPQHF,TGCAGTGCTAGTAGGGCGGATCATCAGCCCCAGCATTTT
-,TRBV30,-,TRBJ1-2,CAWSPILRGYTF,TGTGCCTGGAGTCCCATTCTGAGAGGCTACACCTTC
-,TRBV7-2,-,TRBJ2-3,CASSLDGTPPFHYF,TGTGCCAGCAGCTTAGATGGGACTCCACCTTTCCACTATTTT
-,TRBV7-9,once,TRBJ1-1,CASSFPTEAFF,TGTGCCAGCAGCTTTCCCACTGAAGCTTTCTTT
-,TRBV5-6,-,TRBJ1-2,CASTVSQVNYGYTF,TGTGCCAGCACCGTCTCGCAGGTCAACTATGGCTACACCTTC
TRBD1,TRBV5-1,once,TRBJ2-1,CASSLRPGQVNEQFF,TGCGCCAGCAGCTTACGACCGGGACAGGTCAATGAGCAGTTCTTC
-,TRBV5-1,-,TRBJ1-2,CASSAGTTNYGYTF,TGCGCCAGCAGCGCCGGGACAACTAACTATGGCTACACCTTC
TRBD1,TRBV18,-,TRBJ1-2,CASGSRTGDGYTF,TGTGCCAGCGGGTCCCGCACAGGGGACGGCTACACCTTC
TRBD2,TRBV19,once,TRBJ2-1,CASSIVGTSGDWGFYNEQFF,TGTGCCAGTAGTATTGTCGGGACTAGCGGGGATTGGGGGTTCTACAATGAGCAGTTCTTC
TRBD2,TRBV5-1,-,TRBJ2-7,CASSSSSGRLEQYF,TGCGCCAGCAGCTCCTCTAGCGGGAGGCTCGAGCAGTACTTC
-,TRBV18,-,TRBJ1-2,CASSTQGPSNYGYTF,TGTGCCAGCTCAACCCAGGGCCCCTCTAACTATGGCTACACCTTC
-,TRBV2,once,TRBJ1-1,CASTQAVLTEAFF,TGTGCCAGCACCCAGGCAGTGTTGACTGAAGCTTTCTTT
-,TRBV20-1,-,TRBJ2-1,CSASPGSSYNEQFF,TGCAGTGCTAGTCCCGGGAGTAGCTACAATGAGCAGTTCTTC
-,TRBV18,-,TRBJ2-7,CASSPTELLYEQYF,TGTGCCAGCTCACCGACGGAACTCCTGTACGAGCAGTACTTC
-,TRBV12-3/TRBV12-4,-,TRBJ1-4,CASSLSFGEKLFF,TGTGCCAGCAGTTTATCCTTCGGTGAAAAACTGTTTTTT
-,TRBV27,-,TRBJ2-7,CASSLNVAYYEQYF,TGTGCCAGCAGTTTAAATGTGGCCTACTACGAGCAGTACTTC
-,TRBV6-5,-,TRBJ2-5,CASSYDGVAVETQYF,TGTGCCAGCAGTTACGATGGGGTGGCCGTAGAGACCCAGTACTTC
-,TRBV7-2,-,TRBJ2-7,CASSLAGLNYEQYF,TGTGCCAGCAGCTTAGCCGGACTGAACTACGAGCAGTACTTC
-,TRBV11-2,-,TRBJ2-3,CASSLVGPRADTQYF,TGTGCCAGCAGCTTAGTCGGCCCGAGGGCAGATACGCAGTATTTT
-,TRBV19,-,TRBJ1-2,CASSMEDGKFNYGYTF,TGTGCCAGTAGTATGGAGGACGGAAAATTTAACTATGGCTACACCTTC
-,TRBV5-4,-,TRBJ1-1,CASSLGTEAFF,TGTGCCAGCAGCCTCGGGACTGAAGCTTTCTTT
-,TRBV11-3,-,TRBJ1-1,CASSRGYTEAFF,TGTGCCAGCAGCCGAGGGTACACTGAAGCTTTCTTT